This is a list of T cell receptor beta chains from one sample in a study of T cell responses to AZD1222 COVID-19 vaccine. Data came from immunoSEQ multiplex PCR; TCRdb stores just in-frame clones and leaves some out. The sample lists 140,000 to 150,000 clones; more than 70% were seen once. Sequencing used peripheral blood, obtained 28 days after the second AZD1222 dose. Receptors were obtained from an adult who received the AZD1222 COVID-19 vaccine. Each CDR3 is given with its conserved first and last residue. Fields, in order: V gene, D gene, J gene, clone size, CDR3 protein, CDR3 DNA. The D gene is left open where the match is weak. Size tells how often a clone was seen (once, few, many) or the class of an expanded clone, and some rows leave it out.

TRBV27	NA	TRBJ2-6	NA	CASSTAGANVLTF	TGTGCCAGCTCGACTGCCGGGGCCAACGTCCTGACTTTC
TRBV3-1/TRBV3-2	TRBD2	TRBJ2-7	NA	CASTTGLATYEQYF	TGTGCCAGCACCACGGGACTAGCAACCTACGAGCAGTACTTC
TRBV6-5	NA	TRBJ2-1	NA	CASSYPSAGRNEQFF	TGTGCCAGCAGTTATCCTTCAGCGGGCAGGAATGAGCAGTTCTTC
TRBV25-1	NA	TRBJ2-2	NA	CASSEFYLDTGELFF	TGTGCCAGCAGTGAATTTTACTTGGACACCGGGGAGCTGTTTTTT
TRBV3-1/TRBV3-2	TRBD2	TRBJ2-7	NA	CASSQEGRGAYEQYF	TGTGCCAGCAGCCAAGAAGGACGGGGGGCCTACGAGCAGTACTTC
TRBV15	NA	TRBJ2-7	NA	CATSRDLEYEQYF	TGTGCCACCAGCAGAGATTTGGAATACGAGCAGTACTTC
TRBV29-1	NA	TRBJ1-4	NA	CSVGGFENEKLFF	TGCAGCGTTGGAGGGTTTGAGAATGAAAAACTGTTTTTT
TRBV5-6	NA	TRBJ2-4	NA	CASSWGPENIQYF	TGTGCCAGCAGCTGGGGGCCCGAAAACATTCAGTACTTC
TRBV10-1	TRBD2	TRBJ2-3	NA	CASARTSGSRTDTQYF	TGCGCCAGTGCTAGGACTAGCGGTTCCCGGACAGATACGCAGTATTTT
TRBV28	TRBD1	TRBJ2-7	NA	CASSFGTGLSYEQYF	TGTGCCAGCAGTTTCGGGACAGGGCTATCCTACGAGCAGTACTTC
TRBV7-2	NA	TRBJ2-2	NA	CATRARTNTGELFF	TGTGCCACCCGGGCTCGTACGAACACCGGGGAGCTGTTTTTT
TRBV5-8	NA	TRBJ2-6	NA	CASRLQGRSGANVLTF	TGTGCCAGCAGATTACAGGGAAGGTCTGGGGCCAACGTCCTGACTTTC
TRBV11-2	NA	TRBJ1-1	NA	CASSPERVTEAFF	TGTGCCAGCAGCCCAGAGAGGGTTACTGAAGCTTTCTTT
TRBV18	NA	TRBJ1-1	NA	CASSLSQGVQNTEAFF	TGTGCCAGCTCACTTTCACAGGGCGTCCAGAACACTGAAGCTTTCTTT
TRBV15	TRBD1	TRBJ2-1	NA	CATSRITGTGGAGYNEQFF	TGTGCCACCAGCAGGATAACCGGGACAGGGGGCGCTGGCTACAATGAGCAGTTCTTC
TRBV19	NA	TRBJ1-5	NA	CASSMMGQGNQPQHF	TGTGCCAGTAGTATGATGGGGCAGGGCAATCAGCCCCAGCATTTT
TRBV19	NA	TRBJ1-2	NA	CASNGEGGVSGYTF	TGTGCCAGTAACGGGGAGGGCGGTGTCTCTGGCTACACCTTC
TRBV6-2/TRBV6-3	NA	TRBJ1-6	few	CASSLSRGSYNSPLHF	TGTGCCAGCAGTTTATCACGGGGATCCTATAATTCACCCCTCCACTTT
TRBV19	NA	TRBJ1-1	NA	CASSMVGRVTEAFF	TGTGCCAGTAGTATGGTGGGGCGAGTGACTGAAGCTTTCTTT
TRBV6-5	NA	TRBJ2-3	NA	CASSRLSTDTQYF	TGTGCCAGCAGTCGACTGAGCACAGATACGCAGTATTTT
TRBV4-1	TRBD1	TRBJ2-1	NA	CASNHPGQGTDEQFF	TGCGCCAGCAATCATCCGGGACAGGGTACCGATGAGCAGTTCTTC
TRBV7-7	TRBD1	TRBJ2-7	NA	CASSLHRGSYEQYF	TGTGCCAGCAGCTTACACAGGGGATCCTACGAGCAGTACTTC
TRBV9	TRBD2	TRBJ2-3	NA	CASSVGGSGVETDTQYF	TGTGCCAGCAGCGTGGGGGGTAGCGGGGTCGAGACAGATACGCAGTATTTT
TRBV6-4	TRBD2	TRBJ2-7	NA	CASSLGTSGRAPHEQYF	TGTGCCAGCAGCCTTGGGACTAGCGGGAGGGCCCCCCACGAGCAGTACTTC
TRBV7-9	NA	TRBJ2-7	NA	CASSPSGWEDEQYF	TGTGCCAGCAGCCCGTCGGGGTGGGAGGACGAGCAGTACTTC
TRBV3-1/TRBV3-2	NA	TRBJ1-1	NA	CASSLWGDTEAFF	TGTGCCAGCAGCCTGTGGGGTGACACTGAAGCTTTCTTT
TRBV9	NA	TRBJ1-4	NA	CASSVAPTNEKLFF	TGTGCCAGCAGCGTAGCTCCAACTAATGAAAAACTGTTTTTT
TRBV5-6	NA	TRBJ2-5	NA	CASSLGKLVVRETQYF	TGTGCCAGCAGCTTGGGGAAACTGGTTGTCCGAGAGACCCAGTACTTC
TRBV11-3	TRBD2	TRBJ2-1	NA	CASSLSPTSGRFGNEQFF	TGTGCCAGCAGCTTATCCCCTACGAGCGGGAGGTTTGGAAATGAGCAGTTCTTC
TRBV9	NA	TRBJ1-2	once	CASSVDFGDYTF	TGTGCCAGCAGCGTAGATTTTGGGGACTACACCTTC
TRBV11-3	NA	TRBJ2-1	once	CASSLYRNEQFF	TGTGCCAGCAGCTTATATCGCAACGAGCAGTTCTTC
TRBV7-9	NA	TRBJ2-6	NA	CASSTGANVLTF	TGTGCCAGCAGTACCGGGGCCAACGTCCTGACTTTC
TRBV27	TRBD1	TRBJ1-1	NA	CASKGQLNTEAFF	TGTGCCAGCAAGGGACAGCTGAACACTGAAGCTTTCTTT
TRBV21-1	NA	TRBJ2-1	once	CATTRGLAGVGNEQFF	TGTGCCACCACCAGAGGCCTAGCGGGGGTGGGGAATGAGCAGTTCTTC
TRBV27	TRBD1	TRBJ1-6	NA	CASGTTGVINSPLHF	TGTGCCAGCGGCACCACAGGGGTGATTAATTCACCCCTCCACTTT
TRBV23-1	TRBD1	TRBJ1-1	NA	CASRIRDRVHTEAFF	TGCGCCAGCAGAATCCGGGACAGGGTGCACACTGAAGCTTTCTTT
TRBV7-9	TRBD2	TRBJ2-2	NA	CASSQGLAGATSTGELFF	TGTGCCAGCAGCCAGGGACTAGCGGGAGCGACGAGCACCGGGGAGCTGTTTTTT
TRBV6-4	NA	TRBJ2-1	NA	CASSEVASGSNEQFF	TGTGCCAGCAGTGAGGTTGCGTCAGGGTCCAATGAGCAGTTCTTC
TRBV6-5	NA	TRBJ1-2	NA	CASSYTGTAGYTF	TGTGCCAGCAGTTATACAGGGACGGCTGGCTACACCTTC
TRBV12-3/TRBV12-4	NA	TRBJ1-5	NA	CASRLDGLGPQHF	TGTGCCAGCAGGCTGGACGGTTTGGGGCCCCAGCATTTT
TRBV27	TRBD1	TRBJ1-1	NA	CASARQGASGTEAFF	TGTGCCAGCGCCCGACAGGGGGCGAGCGGCACTGAAGCTTTCTTT
TRBV4-1	NA	TRBJ2-7	NA	CASSQVTVLGGSYEQYF	TGCGCCAGCAGCCAAGTAACCGTTCTAGGGGGATCCTACGAGCAGTACTTC
TRBV6-5	NA	TRBJ2-3	NA	CASSLQDTQYF	TGTGCCAGCAGCTTGCAAGATACGCAGTATTTT
TRBV4-1	NA	TRBJ2-3	once	CASSQEHLDTQYF	TGCGCCAGCAGCCAGGAACACCTTGATACGCAGTATTTT
TRBV5-4	NA	TRBJ2-7	NA	CASSSTGLLSYEQYF	TGTGCCAGCAGCTCTACGGGACTTCTCTCCTACGAGCAGTACTTC
TRBV4-2	NA	TRBJ2-7	NA	CASSQDSYEQYF	TGTGCCAGCAGCCAAGACTCTTACGAGCAGTACTTC
TRBV2	TRBD1	TRBJ1-6	NA	CASNGQGASSPLHF	TGTGCCAGCAATGGACAGGGGGCGAGTTCACCCCTCCACTTT
TRBV19	NA	TRBJ1-5	once	CASSIDGTTHGNQPQHF	TGTGCCAGTAGTATCGACGGGACAACCCATGGCAATCAGCCCCAGCATTTT
TRBV18	TRBD1	TRBJ1-6	NA	CASSPPPAGGPSPLHF	TGTGCCAGCTCACCACCCCCGGCAGGGGGACCTTCACCCCTCCACTTT
TRBV19	TRBD2	TRBJ2-1	NA	CASSASSGRANEQFF	TGTGCCAGTAGTGCTTCTAGCGGGAGGGCAAATGAGCAGTTCTTC